This TCR beta chain comes out of a study of tumor-infiltrating lymphocytes in primary liver carcinoma. Study background: Staging placed the tumors at T1-T3 N0M0, and they measured 4.2 to 10 cm across.

DNA and RNA were both co-extracted from around 20-30 mg of bulk tissue that had not been sorted. Researchers generated TCR beta cDNA from approximately 450 ng of total RNA, relying on a constant-region primer. Slightly modified ARM-PCR served as the procedure for the TCR beta libraries. These libraries came from three rounds of nested multiplex PCR. Investigators reported that the first two PCR rounds, at 10 to 11 cycles each, used TRBV1-TRBV30 forward primers with a C-beta reverse primer. TCRdb re-analysed the multiplex PCR reads in MiXCR, keeping a single row per CDR3 protein. The table lists roughly 80,000 distinct CDR3 sequences, 69% of them singletons. Comments on this clonotype: This likely comes from a read error, as the CDR3 has no conserved phenylalanine or tryptophan at its end.

This CDR3 contains 19 residues. CDR1 is SGHAT and CDR2 is FQNNGV in the germline V gene. The V gene end was trimmed by 1 base and the J gene end by 4 bases; junction bases not matched to a gene: 14. The material sequenced was tumor-adjacent normal liver tissue. The clonotype was recovered from a man in his forties with primary liver carcinoma and hepatitis B virus infection. The gene calls are TRBV11-2 and TRBJ2-1; 9 nucleotides line up with TRBD2. The CDR3 sequence: CASSLAESGSGSGYNEQFL. The CDR3 DNA reads as TGTGCCAGCAGCTTAGCCGAGTCTGGTAGCGGGAGTGGATACAATGAGCAGTTCTTA.